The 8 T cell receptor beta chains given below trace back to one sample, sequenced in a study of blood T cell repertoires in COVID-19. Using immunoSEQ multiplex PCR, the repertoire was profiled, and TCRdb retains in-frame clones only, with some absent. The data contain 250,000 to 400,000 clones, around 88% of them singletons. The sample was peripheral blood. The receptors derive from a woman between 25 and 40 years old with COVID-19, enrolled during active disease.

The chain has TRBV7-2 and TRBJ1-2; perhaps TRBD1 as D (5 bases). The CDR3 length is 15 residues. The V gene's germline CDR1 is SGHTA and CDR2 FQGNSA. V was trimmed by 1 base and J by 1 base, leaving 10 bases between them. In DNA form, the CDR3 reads TGTGCCAGCAGCTTAGAGGCAGGGAATAACTATGGCTACACCTTC. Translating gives CASSLEAGNNYGYTF.

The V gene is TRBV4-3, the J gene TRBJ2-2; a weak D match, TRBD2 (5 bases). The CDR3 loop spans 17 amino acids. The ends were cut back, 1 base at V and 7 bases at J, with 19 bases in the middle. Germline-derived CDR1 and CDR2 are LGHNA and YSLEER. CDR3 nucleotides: TGCGCCAGCAGCCAAGCCGACTTTCGCGGGTCTTACGGGGAGCTGTTTTTT. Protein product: CASSQADFRGSYGELFF.

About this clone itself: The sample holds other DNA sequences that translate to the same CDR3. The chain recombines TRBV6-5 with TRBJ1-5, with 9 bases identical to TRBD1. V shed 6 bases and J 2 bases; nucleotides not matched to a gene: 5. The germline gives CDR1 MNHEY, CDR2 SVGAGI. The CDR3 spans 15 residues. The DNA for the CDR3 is TGTGCCAGCAGCCCGGACAGGGGTGGCAATCAGCCCCAGCATTTT. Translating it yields CASSPDRGGNQPQHF.

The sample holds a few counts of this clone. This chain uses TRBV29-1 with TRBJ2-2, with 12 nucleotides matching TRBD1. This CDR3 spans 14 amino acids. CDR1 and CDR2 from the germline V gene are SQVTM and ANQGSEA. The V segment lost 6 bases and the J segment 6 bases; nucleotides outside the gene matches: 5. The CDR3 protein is CSVGGTGGPGELFF. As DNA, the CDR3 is TGCAGCGTCGGGGGGACAGGGGGCCCCGGGGAGCTGTTTTTT.

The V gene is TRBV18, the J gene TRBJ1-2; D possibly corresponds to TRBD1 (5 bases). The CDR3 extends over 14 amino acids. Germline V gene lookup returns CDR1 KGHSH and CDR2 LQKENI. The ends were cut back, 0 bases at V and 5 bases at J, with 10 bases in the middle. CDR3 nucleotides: TGTGCCAGCTCACCACCGGGAACAGGATATGGCTACACCTTC. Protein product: CASSPPGTGYGYTF.

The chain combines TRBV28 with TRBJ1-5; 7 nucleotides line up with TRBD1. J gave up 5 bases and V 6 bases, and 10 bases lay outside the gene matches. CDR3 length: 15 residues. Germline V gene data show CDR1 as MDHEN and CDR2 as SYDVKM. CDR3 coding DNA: TGTGCCAGCAGAGAGGACAGGTCTTATTATCAGCCCCAGCATTTT. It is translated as CASREDRSYYQPQHF.

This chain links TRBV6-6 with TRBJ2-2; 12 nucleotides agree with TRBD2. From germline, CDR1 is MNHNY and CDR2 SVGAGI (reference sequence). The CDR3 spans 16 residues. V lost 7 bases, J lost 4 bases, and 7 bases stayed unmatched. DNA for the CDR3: TGTGCCAGCACCCAAGGGACTAGCGGGCGCACCGGGGAGCTGTTTTTT. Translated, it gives CASTQGTSGRTGELFF.

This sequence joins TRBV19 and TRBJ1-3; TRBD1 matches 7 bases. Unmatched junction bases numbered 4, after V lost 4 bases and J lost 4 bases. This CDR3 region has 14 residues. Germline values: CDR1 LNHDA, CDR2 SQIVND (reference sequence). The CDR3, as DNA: TGTGCCAGTAGTACCAGGGGACAGGGAAACACCATATATTTT. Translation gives CASSTRGQGNTIYF.